This T cell receptor (beta chain) derives from a study of response to subunit inactivated influenza vaccine. Study-level results: Authors suggested that a seasonal influenza vaccination recruits few new T cells each time.

TCRdb used MiXCR to reprocess the RT-PCR reads, holding one entry per CDR3 protein. The table records 300,000 to 350,000 distinct CDR3 sequences, 21% of them present only once. There are 18 residues in the CDR3. Germline CDR1 reads SGHAT; CDR2 reads FQDESV (reference sequence). V was pared by 4 bases and J by 8 bases, with 16 bases of the junction left unmatched. This clonotype has a handful of counts. Its antigen remains unidentified. The TCR was taken from a man in his fifties or sixties who received an inactivated influenza vaccine. This chain uses TRBV11-1 with TRBJ2-3; 12 nucleotides line up with TRBD2. The input for sequencing was PBMCs from blood, taken less than 22 months after vaccination. The CDR3 protein is CASSSKVRLAGVQGTQYF. CDR3 in DNA: TGTGCCAGCAGCTCAAAGGTTCGACTAGCGGGGGTTCAGGGTACGCAGTATTTT. The variable domain in full, with the rest retrieved from reference TRBV11-1 and TRBJ2-3, is EAEVAQSPRYKITEKSQAVAFWCDPISGHATLYWYRQILGQGPELLVQFQDESVVDDSQLPKDRFSAERLKGVDSTLKIQPAELGDSAMYLCASSSKVRLAGVQGTQYFGPGTRLTVL.